Listed here is a single T cell receptor beta chain. The CDR3 covers 13 residues. With 6 bases removed from V and 3 bases from J, the gap between germline ends came to 12 bases. Germline CDR1 reads MNHNS; CDR2 reads SASEGT. Profiling relied on immunoSEQ multiplex PCR, and the TCRdb table lists in-frame clones only, not all of them. The top ten clones hold roughly 0.36% of a sample with roughly 1,600,000 clones, 98% to 99% of them seen once. The data are from a study of shared clonotypes between healthy human individuals. The V and J genes are TRBV6-1 and TRBJ2-7; D assignment may be TRBD1 or TRBD2 (6 bases each). The clonotype was recovered from a man aged 25-45 years in good health. The sequenced sample consisted of naive CD4+ T cells sorted from blood. Subset here: CD45RA+ positively selected. The CDR3 DNA follows: TGTGCCAGCAGCTACAGGGACTTCTACGAGCAGTACTTC. It specifies CASSYRDFYEQYF.